A selection of T cell receptor beta chains follows, all from one sample in a study of T cell repertoires in aging, cancer and after chemotherapy. TCRdb re-analysed the multiplex PCR reads in MiXCR, keeping a single row per CDR3 protein. The sample gives some 3,000 distinct CDR3 sequences, 27% of which show up once; about 4% is in the top ten. Sequences were obtained from blood. Receptors originate from a human donor with a solid tumor. Both conserved end residues are part of each CDR3. Fields, in order: clone size, V gene, D gene, J gene, CDR3 protein, CDR3 DNA. D genes are given only for firm matches. Where a row states a size, it is once, few, many or the class of an expanded clone; other rows omit it.

-,TRBV27,TRBD1,TRBJ1-5,CASSPKQGLTSNQPQHF,TGTGCCAGCAGTCCTAAACAGGGGTTGACGAGCAATCAGCCCCAGCATTTT
few,TRBV12-3/TRBV12-4,-,TRBJ2-7,CASSFTYEQYF,TGTGCCAGCAGTTTTACCTACGAGCAGTACTTC
-,TRBV10-3,-,TRBJ2-7,CAIRLTGLGEQYF,TGTGCCATCAGATTAACAGGGTTGGGCGAGCAGTACTTC
-,TRBV30,-,TRBJ1-1,CAWSVGGGSTEAFF,TGTGCCTGGAGTGTCGGAGGGGGGAGTACTGAAGCTTTCTTT
few,TRBV18,-,TRBJ1-6,CASSPLPDRQDSPLHF,TGTGCCAGCTCACCTTTGCCAGACAGGCAGGATTCACCCCTCCACTTT
-,TRBV5-4,TRBD1,TRBJ2-7,CASSLTGTGVYEQYF,TGTGCCAGCAGCTTAACCGGGACAGGTGTCTACGAGCAGTACTTC
-,TRBV20-1,-,TRBJ2-7,CSARDLGTGGPEQYF,TGCAGTGCTCGAGACCTCGGGACCGGGGGGCCCGAGCAGTACTTC
-,TRBV30,-,TRBJ1-1,CAWSPLRMNTKAFF,TGTGCCTGGAGTCCGCTCCGAATGAACACTAAAGCTTTCTTT
few,TRBV7-9,-,TRBJ1-5,CASSWKRGNQPQHF,TGTGCCAGCAGCTGGAAGAGGGGCAATCAGCCCCAGCATTTT
large,TRBV30,TRBD1,TRBJ1-3,CAWSGLLRDRGSGNTIYF,TGTGCCTGGAGTGGCCTCCTCCGGGACAGGGGGTCTGGAAACACCATATATTTT
-,TRBV20-1,-,TRBJ2-7,CSARIPRAYEQYF,TGCAGTGCTAGGATCCCCAGGGCCTACGAGCAGTACTTC
-,TRBV20-1,-,TRBJ1-1,CSASAGWDTEAFF,TGCAGTGCTAGCGCAGGGTGGGACACTGAAGCTTTCTTT
-,TRBV28,-,TRBJ2-7,CASKTKREQYF,TGTGCCAGCAAGACGAAGCGGGAGCAGTACTTC
few,TRBV27,TRBD2,TRBJ2-3,CASSLASGPTDTQYF,TGTGCCAGCAGTTTAGCTAGCGGCCCCACAGATACGCAGTATTTT
-,TRBV19,TRBD2,TRBJ2-1,CASSISAGEVEQFF,TGTGCCAGTAGTATTTCAGCGGGAGAGGTTGAGCAGTTCTTC
-,TRBV19,-,TRBJ2-1,CASTPQQGRDEQFF,TGTGCCAGTACCCCACAACAGGGGAGGGATGAGCAGTTCTTC
-,TRBV12-3/TRBV12-4,TRBD2,TRBJ2-5,CASSLAGGLAGLRETQYF,TGTGCCAGCAGTTTAGCTGGAGGGCTAGCGGGACTGAGGGAGACCCAGTACTTC
-,TRBV7-9,TRBD2,TRBJ2-1,CASSSGLAGAGQFF,TGTGCCAGCAGCTCGGGACTAGCGGGAGCAGGGCAGTTCTTC
-,TRBV28,TRBD2,TRBJ2-3,CASSLSSLAGGDTQYF,TGTGCCAGCAGTTTATCCTCCCTAGCGGGAGGAGATACGCAGTATTTT
-,TRBV20-1,-,TRBJ1-5,CSARTANQPQHF,TGCAGTGCAAGGACAGCCAATCAGCCCCAGCATTTT
-,TRBV27,-,TRBJ2-7,CASSLGAERYEQYF,TGTGCCAGCAGTTTAGGGGCGGAGAGGTACGAGCAGTACTTC
-,TRBV7-6,TRBD1,TRBJ1-1,CASSLASGGLTEAFF,TGTGCCAGCAGCTTAGCTTCAGGGGGGCTCACTGAAGCTTTCTTT
-,TRBV27,TRBD1,TRBJ2-1,CASSPRVTGVYNEQFF,TGTGCCAGCAGTCCAAGGGTTACAGGGGTGTACAATGAGCAGTTCTTC
-,TRBV5-1,-,TRBJ1-4,CASREAKTNEKLFF,TGCGCCTCCAGGGAGGCTAAGACTAATGAAAAACTGTTTTTT
few,TRBV20-1,TRBD2,TRBJ2-3,CSARPPAGGRHTQYF,TGCAGTGCTAGACCCCCAGCGGGGGGGCGCCATACGCAGTATTTT
few,TRBV28,TRBD2,TRBJ2-7,CASSLARLAGVYEQYF,TGTGCCAGCAGTTTAGCCAGGCTAGCGGGAGTCTACGAGCAGTACTTC
few,TRBV12-3/TRBV12-4,-,TRBJ1-1,CASSFWTTNTEAFF,TGTGCCAGCAGTTTCTGGACAACGAACACTGAAGCTTTCTTT
once,TRBV28,-,TRBJ1-1,CASSLGQKNTEAFF,TGTGCCAGCAGTTTAGGACAGAAAAACACTGAAGCTTTCTTT
-,TRBV7-2,-,TRBJ1-1,CDSSFGNTEAFF,TGTGACAGCAGCTTCGGGAACACTGAAGCTTTCTTT
few,TRBV7-2,-,TRBJ2-7,CASRPGLLSSYEQYF,TGTGCCAGCAGGCCGGGACTGCTGAGCTCCTACGAGCAGTACTTC
few,TRBV6-6,-,TRBJ2-4,CASSYEELAKNIQYF,TGTGCCAGCAGTTACGAGGAGCTAGCCAAAAACATTCAGTACTTC
-,TRBV12-3/TRBV12-4,-,TRBJ2-7,CASSWVGYEQYF,TGTGCCAGCAGTTGGGTTGGCTACGAGCAGTACTTC
-,TRBV28,-,TRBJ2-3,CASSLLGGGGTQLTDTQYF,TGTGCCAGCAGTTTATTGGGAGGGGGGGGTACCCAGCTCACAGATACGCAGTATTTT
few,TRBV20-1,-,TRBJ1-2,CSAGASGYTF,TGCAGTGCTGGCGCCTCTGGCTACACCTTC
-,TRBV27,TRBD1,TRBJ2-3,CASRPWGTGSTDTQYF,TGTGCCAGCAGGCCCTGGGGGACAGGGAGCACAGATACGCAGTATTTT
-,TRBV6-2/TRBV6-3,TRBD1,TRBJ1-6,CASTMDRANSPLHF,TGTGCCAGCACCATGGACAGGGCAAATTCACCCCTCCACTTT
few,TRBV27,TRBD1,TRBJ1-1,CASSPRTGSNTEAFF,TGTGCCAGCAGTCCCCGGACAGGGTCGAACACTGAAGCTTTCTTT
few,TRBV20-1,-,TRBJ1-5,CSAKHDSNQPQHF,TGCAGTGCGAAACACGATAGCAATCAGCCCCAGCATTTT
few,TRBV6-2/TRBV6-3,-,TRBJ1-2,CASSYPSGGNYGYTF,TGTGCCAGCAGTTACCCGAGCGGGGGCAACTATGGCTACACCTTC